This T cell receptor beta chain was recovered during a study of shared T cell receptors in the human thymus. Data came from immunoSEQ multiplex PCR; TCRdb stores just in-frame clones and leaves some out. The profile shows roughly 550,000 clones, around 78% of them singletons. CDR1 and CDR2 (germline): MNHNS, SASEGT. CDR3 length: 15 amino acids. V shed 2 bases and J shed 3 bases, with 13 bases lying between them. These same records also appear under a second study, on human thymus T cells. Per that study: Thymus was obtained from resections taken during corrective heart surgery.

Sequences were obtained from thymocytes. This chain links TRBV6-1 with TRBJ2-5; tentative D call: TRBD1 (6 bases). This TCR came from a boy younger than two with a congenital heart defect. The CDR3, as DNA: TGTGCCAGCAGTGAAAAAACAGGGACGGAAGAGACCCAGTACTTC. Amino acid sequence: CASSEKTGTEETQYF.